This paragraph reports one TCR beta chain. Its antigen is unknown. This specimen belongs to a study of cytomegalovirus exposure and HLA in healthy donors. General observations from the study: As was reported, the classifier diagnosed cytomegalovirus status with high specificity and sensitivity.

Trimming took off 6 bases at V and 2 bases at J, with 4 bases between the two ends. Germline CDR1 and CDR2: MDHEN and SYDVKM. The CDR3 totals 11 residues. Some clones are missing from TCRdb's copy, which holds only in-frame ones; the method was immunoSEQ multiplex PCR. The sample contains about 260,000 clones, about 90% of which appear only once. This receptor was identified in a woman in her 30s in good health and CMV-seronegative. Sequencing input: PBMCs. The V gene is TRBV28, the J gene TRBJ2-5; D gene unclear. CDR3 nucleotide sequence: TGTGCCAGCAGGGCTCAAGAGACCCAGTACTTC. This codes for CASRAQETQYF.